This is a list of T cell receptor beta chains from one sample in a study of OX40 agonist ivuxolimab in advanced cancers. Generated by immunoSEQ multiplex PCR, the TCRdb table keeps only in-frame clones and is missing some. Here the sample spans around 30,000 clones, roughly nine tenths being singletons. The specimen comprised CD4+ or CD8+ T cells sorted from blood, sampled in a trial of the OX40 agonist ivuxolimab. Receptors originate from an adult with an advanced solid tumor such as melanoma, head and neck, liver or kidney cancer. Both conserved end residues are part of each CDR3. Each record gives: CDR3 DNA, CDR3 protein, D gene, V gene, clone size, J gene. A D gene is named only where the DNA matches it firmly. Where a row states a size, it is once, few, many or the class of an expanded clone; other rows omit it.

DNA: TGTGCCAGCAGCTTAAGCGGGAGGCCCTCCTACGAGCAGTACTTC
CDR3: CASSLSGRPSYEQYF
D: TRBD2
V: TRBV7-8
size: .
J: TRBJ2-7

DNA: TGTGCCACCTGGCGGGACAGGGTCCAGGGAGAGCAGTTCTTC
CDR3: CATWRDRVQGEQFF
D: TRBD1
V: TRBV6-1
size: .
J: TRBJ2-1

DNA: TGTGCCAGCAGTGAAGGAGGTGTCAGGACAGGGGGCAGTCCCCAGCATTTT
CDR3: CASSEGGVRTGGSPQHF
D: TRBD1
V: TRBV2
size: .
J: TRBJ1-5

DNA: TGTGCCAGCAGCTCGGGACAGTATAGCAATCAGCCCCAGCATTTT
CDR3: CASSSGQYSNQPQHF
D: TRBD1
V: TRBV6-5
size: .
J: TRBJ1-5

DNA: TGCAGCGTTGACGGGGGATACGAGCAGTACTTC
CDR3: CSVDGGYEQYF
D: .
V: TRBV29-1
size: .
J: TRBJ2-7

DNA: TGTGCCAGCAGTTTCCGGACAGGGCTTAATGGCTACACCTTC
CDR3: CASSFRTGLNGYTF
D: TRBD1
V: TRBV28
size: few
J: TRBJ1-2

DNA: TGTGCCAGTAGTGTAGCGGGAGGAGCCTACGAGCAGTACTTC
CDR3: CASSVAGGAYEQYF
D: TRBD2
V: TRBV19
size: .
J: TRBJ2-7

DNA: TGTGCCAGCAGCTTGGGTGGCGAGCAGTACTTC
CDR3: CASSLGGEQYF
D: .
V: TRBV5-6
size: .
J: TRBJ2-7

DNA: TGTGCGTCACCGGGGCCGAACACCGGGGAGCTGTTTTTT
CDR3: CASPGPNTGELFF
D: .
V: TRBV11-1
size: .
J: TRBJ2-2

DNA: TGTGCCAGCAGCTTAAGGGCTAGCGGGGGTACAGATACGCAGTATTTT
CDR3: CASSLRASGGTDTQYF
D: TRBD2
V: TRBV13
size: .
J: TRBJ2-3

DNA: TGTGCCAGCAGGGGTGTGGGGGGCAGCAATCCTTACGAGCAGTACTTC
CDR3: CASRGVGGSNPYEQYF
D: .
V: TRBV5-6
size: .
J: TRBJ2-7

DNA: TGTGCCAGCAGCTTACCCGGGGAGCTGTTTTTT
CDR3: CASSLPGELFF
D: .
V: TRBV5-5
size: few
J: TRBJ2-2

DNA: TGTGCCGTAATGGCGGATACGCAGTATTTT
CDR3: CAVMADTQYF
D: .
V: TRBV19
size: .
J: TRBJ2-3

DNA: TGTGCCAGCAGCTTATGGGAAACAGGGACGCTACTCGAGCAGTACTTC
CDR3: CASSLWETGTLLEQYF
D: .
V: TRBV7-6
size: .
J: TRBJ2-7

DNA: TGTGCCAGCACTGGACAGGGAATAACTGAAGCTTTCTTT
CDR3: CASTGQGITEAFF
D: TRBD1
V: TRBV4-2
size: .
J: TRBJ1-1

DNA: TGTGCCAGCAGCCTGACTCCTTCCGAGCAGTACTTC
CDR3: CASSLTPSEQYF
D: .
V: TRBV5-6
size: once
J: TRBJ2-7

DNA: TGTGCCAGCAGCAAAGACAGGTCCCTCCTAAACTCTGGCTACACCTTC
CDR3: CASSKDRSLLNSGYTF
D: .
V: TRBV21-1
size: .
J: TRBJ1-2

DNA: TGTGCCAGCAGTCTCGCTGGGAGCGCCCAGACTCAGTACTTC
CDR3: CASSLAGSAQTQYF
D: .
V: TRBV27
size: .
J: TRBJ2-7

DNA: TGTGCCAGCAGCCCGTTGGGGGGCGGTGGCTATGGCTACACCTTC
CDR3: CASSPLGGGGYGYTF
D: .
V: TRBV14
size: once
J: TRBJ1-2

DNA: TGTGCCAGCAGCTTTGTACAGGGAGGCACTGAAGCTTTCTTT
CDR3: CASSFVQGGTEAFF
D: .
V: TRBV7-9
size: .
J: TRBJ1-1

DNA: TGTGCCAGCAGCGTAGGGGCTAGCGGGGGGTACAATGAGCAGTTCTTC
CDR3: CASSVGASGGYNEQFF
D: TRBD2
V: TRBV9
size: .
J: TRBJ2-1

DNA: TGTGCCGGGGGACTAGGACAGGGAGCCAACACTGAAGCTTTCTTT
CDR3: CAGGLGQGANTEAFF
D: TRBD1
V: TRBV7-9
size: .
J: TRBJ1-1

DNA: TGTGCCAGCAGCCCCAGGCTAGCGTATCGCAATGAGCAGTTCTTC
CDR3: CASSPRLAYRNEQFF
D: .
V: TRBV6-4
size: .
J: TRBJ2-1

DNA: TGTGCCAGCAGCTTCTCTTACGAGCAGTACTTC
CDR3: CASSFSYEQYF
D: .
V: TRBV2
size: once
J: TRBJ2-7

DNA: TGTGCCAGCAGCTTACGGAGGGGCGGTAAAGACATTCAGTACTTC
CDR3: CASSLRRGGKDIQYF
D: .
V: TRBV11-2
size: .
J: TRBJ2-4

DNA: TGCAGCGTTGTTTCTGGAGGGACCTACGAGCAGTACTTC
CDR3: CSVVSGGTYEQYF
D: .
V: TRBV29-1
size: few
J: TRBJ2-7

DNA: TGCAGCGTCCCACAGGTCAGAAATGAGCAGTTCTTC
CDR3: CSVPQVRNEQFF
D: .
V: TRBV29-1
size: .
J: TRBJ2-1

DNA: TGTGCCAGCAGCTTGGGTCGGGACAGGGCCTACGAGCAGTACTTC
CDR3: CASSLGRDRAYEQYF
D: TRBD1
V: TRBV7-9
size: .
J: TRBJ2-7

DNA: TGTGCCAGCAGTTTATCCTTGACTGCACTCAATGAGCAGTTCTTC
CDR3: CASSLSLTALNEQFF
D: .
V: TRBV27
size: .
J: TRBJ2-1

DNA: TGTGCCAGCAGCTTAACCGGGACTAGAGCCGAGCAGTACTTC
CDR3: CASSLTGTRAEQYF
D: TRBD2
V: TRBV7-9
size: .
J: TRBJ2-7

DNA: TGTGCCAGCACTAGAAGGACAGGACCAGATGAGCAGTTCTTC
CDR3: CASTRRTGPDEQFF
D: TRBD1
V: TRBV6-1
size: .
J: TRBJ2-1

DNA: TGTGCCAGCAGCGTAGAGTACCGAAATGAGCAGTTCTTC
CDR3: CASSVEYRNEQFF
D: .
V: TRBV9
size: .
J: TRBJ2-1

DNA: TGTGCCAGCAGCCCCAGCCCTCCCCCTCTTGGCACAGATACGCAGTATTTT
CDR3: CASSPSPPPLGTDTQYF
D: .
V: TRBV28
size: .
J: TRBJ2-3

DNA: TGTGCCAGCCGAACTAGCGGGAGTTACTACGAGCAGTACTTC
CDR3: CASRTSGSYYEQYF
D: TRBD2
V: TRBV27
size: .
J: TRBJ2-7

DNA: TGTGCCAGCAGCCTACACACAGGGTTGGACTACGAGCAGTACTTC
CDR3: CASSLHTGLDYEQYF
D: .
V: TRBV7-3
size: .
J: TRBJ2-7

DNA: TGTGCCAGCAGTTACTCGGGTGAGCAGTTCTTC
CDR3: CASSYSGEQFF
D: .
V: TRBV6-5
size: .
J: TRBJ2-1

DNA: TGTGCCAGTAGTATTCGTTCGGGAGAAAAACTGTTTTTT
CDR3: CASSIRSGEKLFF
D: .
V: TRBV19
size: .
J: TRBJ1-4

DNA: TGTGCCAGCAGCTTATTCCAGGGGGCTGACACTGAAGCTTTCTTT
CDR3: CASSLFQGADTEAFF
D: TRBD1
V: TRBV11-1
size: .
J: TRBJ1-1